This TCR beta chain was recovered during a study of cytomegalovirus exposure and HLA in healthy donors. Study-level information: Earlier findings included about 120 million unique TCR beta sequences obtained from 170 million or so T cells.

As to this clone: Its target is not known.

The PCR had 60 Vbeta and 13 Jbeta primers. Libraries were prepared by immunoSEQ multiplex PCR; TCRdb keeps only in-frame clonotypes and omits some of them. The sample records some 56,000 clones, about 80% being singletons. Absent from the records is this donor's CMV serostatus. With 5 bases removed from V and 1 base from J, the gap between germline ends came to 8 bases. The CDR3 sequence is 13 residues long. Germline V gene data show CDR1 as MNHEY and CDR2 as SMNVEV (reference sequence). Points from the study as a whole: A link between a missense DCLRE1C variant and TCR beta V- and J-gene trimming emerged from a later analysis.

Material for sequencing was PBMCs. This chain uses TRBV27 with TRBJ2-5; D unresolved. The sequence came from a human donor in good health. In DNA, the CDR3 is TGTGCCAGCAGTGCGCCGGGCCAAGAGACCCAGTACTTC. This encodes CASSAPGQETQYF.